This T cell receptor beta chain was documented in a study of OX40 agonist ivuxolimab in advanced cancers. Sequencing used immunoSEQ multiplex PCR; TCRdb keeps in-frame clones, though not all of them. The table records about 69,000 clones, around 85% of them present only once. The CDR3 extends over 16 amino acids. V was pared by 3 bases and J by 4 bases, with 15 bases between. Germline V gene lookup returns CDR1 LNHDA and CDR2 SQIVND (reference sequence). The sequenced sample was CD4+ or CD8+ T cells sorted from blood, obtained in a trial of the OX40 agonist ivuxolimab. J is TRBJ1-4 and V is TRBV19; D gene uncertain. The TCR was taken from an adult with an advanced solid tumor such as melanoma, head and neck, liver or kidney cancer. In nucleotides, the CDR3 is TGTGCCAGTAGTATTTACCTCGCCGGCCTTAATGAAAAACTGTTTTTT. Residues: CASSIYLAGLNEKLFF.